The 13 T cell receptor beta chains below were found in one sample sequenced in a study of blood T cells in healthy people across ages. Then a second PCR, running about 7 to 11 cycles, was carried out with a sample-barcoded 5' primer and a J-beta primer mix. One entry per CDR3 protein results from TCRdb running MiXCR on the 5' RACE reads. This table holds about 1,500,000 distinct CDR3 sequences, under 30% found once. The sequencing input was blood. These receptor sequences come from a woman aged 25 to 45 in good health.

This clonotype was seen more than once but under ten times. The CDR3, as DNA: TGTGCCAGCAGGCTACCGGGACAGGAAAAAAATGAGCAGTTCTTC. This gives the protein CASRLPGQEKNEQFF. The gene calls are TRBV28 and TRBJ2-1, with 8 positions matching TRBD1. The CDR3 contains 15 residues. The V gene's germline CDR1 is MDHEN and CDR2 SYDVKM. Losses at the gene ends were 6 bases for V and 7 bases for J; bases not matched to a gene: 11.

The chain joins TRBV7-9 to TRBJ2-3; the D gene could be TRBD1 or TRBD2 (5 bases each). V lost 4 bases and J 0 bases, leaving 14 bases between the germline ends. The length of the CDR3 is 16 residues. The germline CDR1 and CDR2 sequences are SEHNR and FQNEAQ (reference sequence). CDR3 sequence: CASSYGTTASTDTQYF. The CDR3 DNA reads TGTGCCAGCAGCTACGGGACGACTGCCAGCACAGATACGCAGTATTTT.

Remarks on this clonotype: A read error may be the cause here, since a much bigger clone is one base away. The J gene is TRBJ1-4, the V gene TRBV12-3 or TRBV12-4; D is possibly TRBD1 (5 bases). This CDR3 comprises 12 residues. Trimming left V 7 bases short and J 6 bases short, with 9 bases between. CDR3 nucleotide sequence: TGTGCCAGCACGGGACGGGATGAAAAACTGTTTTTT. Translated, it gives CASTGRDEKLFF.

This chain joins TRBV5-6 and TRBJ2-1; 7 bases fit TRBD1. The CDR3 totals 17 residues. V lost 0 bases, J lost 1 base, and 7 bases stayed unmatched. Germline assignment: CDR1 SGHDT and CDR2 YYEEEE. As DNA, the CDR3 is TGTGCCAGCAGCTTGGGGCTCGACAGGGCGTCCTACAATGAGCAGTTCTTC. As protein: CASSLGLDRASYNEQFF.

To note about this clonotype: This may arise from a read error, as a much more abundant clone is one base away. The chain couples TRBV20-1 to TRBJ2-4; no reliable D call. The CDR3 is 13 amino acids. Germline CDR1 reads DFQATT; CDR2 reads SNEGSKA (reference sequence). This CDR3 is CNASRGDKNIQYF. The CDR3 coding sequence is TGCAATGCTAGTCGCGGAGACAAAAACATTCAGTACTTC.

This clonotype was counted ten times or more. CDR3 nucleotides: TGTGCCAGCAATCCTAGCGGGGGCACAGATACGCAGTATTTT. It codes for CASNPSGGTDTQYF. The rearrangement links TRBV12-3 or TRBV12-4 to TRBJ2-3, with TRBD2 matching 9 bases. The CDR3 has 14 amino acids. The V gene end was trimmed by 7 bases and the J gene end by 1 base; junction bases not matched to a gene: 3.

As regards this clonotype: Its ends do not fully match the called genes, so a read error is possible. The V gene is TRBV6-1, the J gene TRBJ1-2; D ambiguous. Per germline, CDR1 MNHNS and CDR2 SASEGT. The CDR3 has 14 residues. The CDR3 DNA sequence: TGTGCCAGCAGGAAGGACCAGTCGGGCTATGGCTGCACCTTC. This sequence encodes CASRKDQSGYGCTF.

V gene TRBV19 combines with J gene TRBJ2-5, with D uncertain. This CDR3 comprises 13 residues. The V end was cut by 6 bases, the J end by 3 bases, with 11 bases between. Germline V CDR1 and CDR2: LNHDA, SQIVND (reference sequence). The CDR3 nucleotides are TGTGCCAGTAGCTGGGATGGGGAAGAGACCCAGTACTTC. Residues: CASSWDGEETQYF. The whole variable domain, filled in from reference TRBV19 and TRBJ2-5, reads DGGITQSPKYLFRKEGQNVTLSCEQNLNHDAMYWYRQDPGQGLRLIYYSQIVNDFQKGDIAEGYSVSREKKESFPLTVTSAQKNPTAFYLCASSWDGEETQYFGPGTRLLVL.

This clonotype was detected a few times. The rearrangement uses TRBV19 and TRBJ1-5; no clear D gene. V was cut by 3 bases and J by 2 bases, with 11 bases left in between. Germline V gene sequence: CDR1 LNHDA, CDR2 SQIVND (reference sequence). This CDR3 has 15 residues. The CDR3 reads CASSIWFGGNQPQHF. The CDR3, as DNA: TGTGCCAGTAGTATCTGGTTCGGCGGCAATCAGCCCCAGCATTTT.

As regards this clonotype: The junction differs from germline at one of its ends, possibly a read error. The chain has TRBV12-3 or TRBV12-4 and TRBJ1-1, with D possibly TRBD1 on 5 matching bases. CDR3 length: 12 residues. CDR3 sequence (DNA): TGTACCAGCAGTTTACGGGTTGGGGGAGCTTTCTTT. Translating gives CTSSLRVGGAFF.

This clonotype has a handful of counts. V is TRBV5-1 and J is TRBJ2-7; D call uncertain. Germline V gene data show CDR1 as SGHRS and CDR2 as YFSETQ. The CDR3 contains 15 residues. V dropped 1 base and J dropped 0 bases, with 11 bases sitting between them. The CDR3 bases are TGCGCCAGCAGCTTGTTATCTACGAGCTCCTACGAGCAGTACTTC. It translates to CASSLLSTSSYEQYF.

For this clonotype: This may stem from a read error, because a much larger clone lies one nucleotide away. The chain employs TRBV20-1 and TRBJ2-7; no reliable D call. Germline assignment: CDR1 DFQATT and CDR2 SNEGSKA (reference sequence). Trimming cost V 8 bases and J 9 bases, with 17 bases left between them. The CDR3 runs 11 residues. DNA for the CDR3: TGCAGTACAAGAACTCCAGATGGGCAGTACTTC. This encodes CSTRTPDGQYF.

The chain recombines TRBV7-2 with TRBJ1-2; 8 nucleotides align to TRBD1. V gave up 2 bases and J gave up 3 bases; unmatched junction bases: 5. The CDR3 totals 15 residues. Germline assignment: CDR1 SGHTA and CDR2 FQGNSA. CDR3 sequence (DNA): TGTGCCAGCAGCTTATGGCAGGGGGCGGACTATGGCTACACCTTC. This encodes CASSLWQGADYGYTF. Together with reference TRBV7-2 and TRBJ1-2, the CDR3 gives the full variable domain: GAGVSQSPSNKVTEKGKDVELRCDPISGHTALYWYRQSLGQGLEFLIYFQGNSAPDKSGLPSDRFSAERTGGSVSTLTIQRTQQEDSAVYLCASSLWQGADYGYTFGSGTRLTVV.